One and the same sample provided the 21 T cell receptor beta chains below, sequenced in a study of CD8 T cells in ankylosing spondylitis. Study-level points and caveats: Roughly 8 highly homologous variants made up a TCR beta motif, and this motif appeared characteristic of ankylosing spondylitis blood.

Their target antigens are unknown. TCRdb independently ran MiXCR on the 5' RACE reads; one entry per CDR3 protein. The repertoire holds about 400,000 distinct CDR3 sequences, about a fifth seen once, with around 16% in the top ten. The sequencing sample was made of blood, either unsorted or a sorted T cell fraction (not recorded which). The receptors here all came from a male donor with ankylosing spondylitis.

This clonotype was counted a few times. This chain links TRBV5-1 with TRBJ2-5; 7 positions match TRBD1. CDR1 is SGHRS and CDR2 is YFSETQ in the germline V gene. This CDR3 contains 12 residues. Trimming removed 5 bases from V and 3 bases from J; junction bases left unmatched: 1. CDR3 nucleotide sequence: TGCGCCAGCAGAGGGACAGAAGAGACCCAGTACTTC. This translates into CASRGTEETQYF.

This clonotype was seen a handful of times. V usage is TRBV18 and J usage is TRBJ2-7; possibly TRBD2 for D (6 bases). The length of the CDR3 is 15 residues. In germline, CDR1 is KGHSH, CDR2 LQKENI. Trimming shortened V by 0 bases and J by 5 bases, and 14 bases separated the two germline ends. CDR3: CASSPPPGASHEQYF. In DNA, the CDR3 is TGTGCCAGCTCACCACCCCCGGGAGCAAGCCACGAGCAGTACTTC.

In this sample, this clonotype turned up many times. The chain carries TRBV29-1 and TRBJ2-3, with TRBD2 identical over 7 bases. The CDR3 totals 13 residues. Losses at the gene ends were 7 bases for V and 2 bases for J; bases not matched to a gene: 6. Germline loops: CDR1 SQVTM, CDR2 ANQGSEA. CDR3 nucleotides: TGCAGCGCGCAGGGAGGGGTCACAGATACGCAGTATTTT. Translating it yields CSAQGGVTDTQYF.

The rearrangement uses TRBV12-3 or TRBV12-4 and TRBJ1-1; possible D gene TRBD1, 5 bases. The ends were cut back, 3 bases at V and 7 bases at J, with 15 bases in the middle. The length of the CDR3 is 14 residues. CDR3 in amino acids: CASSFWQGIDEAFF. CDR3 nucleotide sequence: TGTGCCAGCAGTTTCTGGCAGGGAATTGATGAAGCTTTCTTT.

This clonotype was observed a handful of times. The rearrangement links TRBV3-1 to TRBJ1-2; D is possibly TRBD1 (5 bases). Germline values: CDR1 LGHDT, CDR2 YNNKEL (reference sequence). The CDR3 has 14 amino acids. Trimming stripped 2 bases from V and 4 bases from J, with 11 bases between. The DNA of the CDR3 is TGTGCCAGCAGCCAAATAGGGGCCAGCTATGGCTACACCTTC. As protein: CASSQIGASYGYTF.

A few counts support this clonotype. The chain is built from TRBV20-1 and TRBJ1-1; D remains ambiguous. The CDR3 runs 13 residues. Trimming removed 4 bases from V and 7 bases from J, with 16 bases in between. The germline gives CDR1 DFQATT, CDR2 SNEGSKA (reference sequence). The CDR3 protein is CSAKRDTVREAFF. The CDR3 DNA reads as TGCAGTGCTAAAAGGGATACTGTACGTGAAGCTTTCTTT.

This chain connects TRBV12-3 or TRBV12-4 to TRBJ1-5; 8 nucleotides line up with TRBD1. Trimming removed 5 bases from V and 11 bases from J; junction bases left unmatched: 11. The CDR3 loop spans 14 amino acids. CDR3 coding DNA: TGTGCCAGCAGTGGAACAGGGGGGTCCGGGGCCCAGCATTTT. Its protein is CASSGTGGSGAQHF.

Written as DNA, the CDR3 is TGTGCCAGCATTACAGGGACAGCTCCTGACGAGCAGTACTTC. Protein: CASITGTAPDEQYF. The chain links TRBV7-2 to TRBJ2-7, with TRBD1 matching over 7 bases. Germline trimming cut 7 bases from V and 5 bases from J; bases unmatched to any gene: 11. There are 14 residues in the CDR3. Germline CDR1 and CDR2: SGHTA and FQGNSA. Full variable domain (missing parts from reference TRBV7-2 and TRBJ2-7): GAGVSQSPSNKVTEKGKDVELRCDPISGHTALYWYRQSLGQGLEFLIYFQGNSAPDKSGLPSDRFSAERTGGSVSTLTIQRTQQEDSAVYLCASITGTAPDEQYFGPGTRLTVT.

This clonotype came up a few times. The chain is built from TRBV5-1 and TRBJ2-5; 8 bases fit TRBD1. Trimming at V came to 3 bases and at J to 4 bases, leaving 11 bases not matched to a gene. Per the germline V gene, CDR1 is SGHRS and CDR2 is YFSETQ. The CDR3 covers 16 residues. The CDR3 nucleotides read TGCGCCAGCAGCTCCAAGACCGGACAGGGTAGAGAGACCCAGTACTTC. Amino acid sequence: CASSSKTGQGRETQYF.

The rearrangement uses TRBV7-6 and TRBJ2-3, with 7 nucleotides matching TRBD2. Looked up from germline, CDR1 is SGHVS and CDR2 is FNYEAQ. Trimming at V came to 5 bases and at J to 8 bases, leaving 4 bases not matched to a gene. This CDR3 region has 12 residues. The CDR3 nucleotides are TGTGCCAGCAGCCGCGGGAGAAGTACGCAGTATTTT. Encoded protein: CASSRGRSTQYF. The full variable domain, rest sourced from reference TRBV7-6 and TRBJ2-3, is GAGVSQSPRYKVTKRGQDVALRCDPISGHVSLYWYRQALGQGPEFLTYFNYEAQQDKSGLPNDRFSAERPEGSISTLTIQRTEQRDSAMYRCASSRGRSTQYFGPGTRLTVL.

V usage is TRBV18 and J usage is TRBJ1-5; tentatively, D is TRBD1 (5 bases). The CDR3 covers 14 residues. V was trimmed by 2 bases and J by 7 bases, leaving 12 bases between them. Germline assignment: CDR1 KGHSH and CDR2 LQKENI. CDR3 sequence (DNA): TGTGCCAGCTCACCAGCAGGGAAGGAACAGCCCCAGCATTTT. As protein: CASSPAGKEQPQHF.

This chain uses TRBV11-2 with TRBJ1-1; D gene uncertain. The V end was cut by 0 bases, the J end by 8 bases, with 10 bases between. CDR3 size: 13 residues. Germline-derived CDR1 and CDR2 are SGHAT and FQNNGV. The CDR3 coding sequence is TGTGCCAGCAGCTTAGACGGCCTTTTAGAAGCTTTCTTT. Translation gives CASSLDGLLEAFF. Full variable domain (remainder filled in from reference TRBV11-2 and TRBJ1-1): EAGVAQSPRYKIIEKRQSVAFWCNPISGHATLYWYQQILGQGPKLLIQFQNNGVVDDSQLPKDRFSAERLKGVDSTLKIQPAKLEDSAVYLCASSLDGLLEAFFGQGTRLTVV.

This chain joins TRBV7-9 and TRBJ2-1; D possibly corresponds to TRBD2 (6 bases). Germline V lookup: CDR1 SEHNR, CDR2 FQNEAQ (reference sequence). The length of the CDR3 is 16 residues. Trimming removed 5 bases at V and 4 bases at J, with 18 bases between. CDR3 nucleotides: TGTGCCAGCAGCCCCCAGCTAGCGAGAAGGTACAATGAGCAGTTCTTC. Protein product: CASSPQLARRYNEQFF. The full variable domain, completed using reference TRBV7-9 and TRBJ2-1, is DTGVSQNPRHKITKRGQNVTFRCDPISEHNRLYWYRQTLGQGPEFLTYFQNEAQLEKSRLLSDRFSAERPKGSFSTLEIQRTEQGDSAMYLCASSPQLARRYNEQFFGPGTRLTVL.

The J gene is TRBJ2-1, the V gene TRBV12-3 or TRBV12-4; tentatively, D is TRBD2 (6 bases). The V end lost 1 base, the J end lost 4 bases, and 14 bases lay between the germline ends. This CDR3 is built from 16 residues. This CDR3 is CASSLDGEVRYNEQFF. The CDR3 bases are TGTGCCAGCAGTTTAGACGGGGAGGTACGGTACAATGAGCAGTTCTTC.

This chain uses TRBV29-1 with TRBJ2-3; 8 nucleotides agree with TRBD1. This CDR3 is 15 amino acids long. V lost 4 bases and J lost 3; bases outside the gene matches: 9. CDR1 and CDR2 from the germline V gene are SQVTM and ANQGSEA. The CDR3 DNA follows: TGCAGCGTTGGATACTGGACAGGGAAGACAGATACGCAGTATTTT. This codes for CSVGYWTGKTDTQYF.

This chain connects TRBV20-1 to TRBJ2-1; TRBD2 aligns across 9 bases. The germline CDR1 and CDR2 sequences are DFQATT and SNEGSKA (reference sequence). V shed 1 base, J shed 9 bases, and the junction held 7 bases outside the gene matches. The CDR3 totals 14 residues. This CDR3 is CSARGASGAPEQFF. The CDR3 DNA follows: TGCAGTGCTAGAGGGGCTAGCGGGGCGCCTGAGCAGTTCTTC.

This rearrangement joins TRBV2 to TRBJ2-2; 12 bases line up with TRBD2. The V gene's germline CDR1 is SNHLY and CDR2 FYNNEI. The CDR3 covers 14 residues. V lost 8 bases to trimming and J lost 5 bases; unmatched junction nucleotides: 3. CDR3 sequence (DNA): TGTGCCAGCGTCGGACTAGCGGGAACCGGGGAGCTGTTTTTT. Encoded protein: CASVGLAGTGELFF. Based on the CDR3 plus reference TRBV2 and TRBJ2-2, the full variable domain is EPEVTQTPSHQVTQMGQEVILRCVPISNHLYFYWYRQILGQKVEFLVSFYNNEISEKSEIFDDQFSVERPDGSNFTLKIRSTKLEDSAMYFCASVGLAGTGELFFGEGSRLTVL.

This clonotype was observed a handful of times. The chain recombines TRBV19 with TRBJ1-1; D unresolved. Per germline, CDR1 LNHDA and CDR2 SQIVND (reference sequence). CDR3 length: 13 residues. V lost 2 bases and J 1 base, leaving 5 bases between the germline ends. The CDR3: CASSINWNTEAFF. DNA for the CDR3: TGTGCCAGTAGTATAAACTGGAACACTGAAGCTTTCTTT.

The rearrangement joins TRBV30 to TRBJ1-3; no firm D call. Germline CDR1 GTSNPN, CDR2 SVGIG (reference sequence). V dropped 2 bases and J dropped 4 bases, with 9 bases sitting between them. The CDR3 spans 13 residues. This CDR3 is CAWSLNQGNTIYF. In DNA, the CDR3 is TGTGCCTGGAGTCTGAACCAGGGAAACACCATATATTTT.

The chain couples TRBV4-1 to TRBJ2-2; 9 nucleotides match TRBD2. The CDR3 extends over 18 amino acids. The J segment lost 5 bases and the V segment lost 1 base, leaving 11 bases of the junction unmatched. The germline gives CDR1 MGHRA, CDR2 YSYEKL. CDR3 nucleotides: TGCGCCAGCAGCCAAGGGCTAGACGTAGCGGGGGAGACCGGGGAGCTGTTTTTT. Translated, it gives CASSQGLDVAGETGELFF.

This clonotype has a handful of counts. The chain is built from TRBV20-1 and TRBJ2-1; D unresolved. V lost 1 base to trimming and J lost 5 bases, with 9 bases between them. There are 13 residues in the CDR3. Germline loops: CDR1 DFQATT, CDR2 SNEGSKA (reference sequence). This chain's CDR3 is CSARGEDDNEQFF. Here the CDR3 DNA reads TGCAGTGCTAGAGGAGAGGACGACAATGAGCAGTTCTTC.